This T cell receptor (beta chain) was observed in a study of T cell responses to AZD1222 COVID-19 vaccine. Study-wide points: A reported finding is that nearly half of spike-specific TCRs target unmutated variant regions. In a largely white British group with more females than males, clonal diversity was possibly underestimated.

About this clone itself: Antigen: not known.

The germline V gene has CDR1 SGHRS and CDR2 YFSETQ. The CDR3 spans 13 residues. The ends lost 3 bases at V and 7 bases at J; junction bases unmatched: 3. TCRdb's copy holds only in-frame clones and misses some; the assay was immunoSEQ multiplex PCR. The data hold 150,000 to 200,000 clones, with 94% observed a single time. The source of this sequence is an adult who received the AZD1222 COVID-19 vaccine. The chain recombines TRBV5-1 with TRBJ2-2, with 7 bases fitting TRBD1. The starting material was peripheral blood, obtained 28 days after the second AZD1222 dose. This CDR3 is CASSSTGDGELFF. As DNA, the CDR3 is TGCGCCAGCAGCTCAACAGGGGACGGGGAGCTGTTTTTT.